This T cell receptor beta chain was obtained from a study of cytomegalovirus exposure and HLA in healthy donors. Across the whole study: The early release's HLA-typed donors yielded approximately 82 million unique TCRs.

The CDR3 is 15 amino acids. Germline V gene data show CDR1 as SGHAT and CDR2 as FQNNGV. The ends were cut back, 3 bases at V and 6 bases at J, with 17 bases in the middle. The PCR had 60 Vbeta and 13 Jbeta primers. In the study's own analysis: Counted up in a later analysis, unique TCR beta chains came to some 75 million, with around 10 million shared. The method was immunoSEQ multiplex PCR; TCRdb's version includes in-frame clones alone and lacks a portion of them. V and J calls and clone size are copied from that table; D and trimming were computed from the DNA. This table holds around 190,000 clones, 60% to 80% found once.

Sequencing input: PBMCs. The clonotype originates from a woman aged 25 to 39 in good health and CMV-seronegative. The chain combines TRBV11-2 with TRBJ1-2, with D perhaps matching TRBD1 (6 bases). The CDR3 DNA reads TGTGCCAGCAGCTTCGGCAGGGGCACCCTTGATGGCTACACCTTC. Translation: CASSFGRGTLDGYTF.